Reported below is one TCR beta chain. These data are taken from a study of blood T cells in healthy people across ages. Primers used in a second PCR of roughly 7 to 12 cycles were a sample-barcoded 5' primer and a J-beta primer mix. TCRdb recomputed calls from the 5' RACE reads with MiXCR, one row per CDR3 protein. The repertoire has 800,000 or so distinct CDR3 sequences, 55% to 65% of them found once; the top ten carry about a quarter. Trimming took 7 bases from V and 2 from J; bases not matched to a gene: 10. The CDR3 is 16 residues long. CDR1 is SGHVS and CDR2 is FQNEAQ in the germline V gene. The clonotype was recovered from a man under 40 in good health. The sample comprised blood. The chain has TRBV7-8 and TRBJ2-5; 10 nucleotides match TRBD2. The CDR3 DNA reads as TGTGCCAGCATCCACTATAGCGGGGGGTCGCAAGAGACCCAGTACTTC. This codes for CASIHYSGGSQETQYF.